This entry describes one TCR beta chain. RNA was extracted with the RNeasy kit, and a quantity of roughly 0.45 to 1 ug was reverse transcribed using random hexamers. Using its own MiXCR run on the immunoSEQ multiplex PCR reads, TCRdb lists one record per CDR3 protein. The sample has around 280,000 distinct CDR3 sequences; about 91% are singletons. This entry is derived from a study of CD8 T cells in Susac syndrome. The sample taken for sequencing was CD4+ T cells from PBMCs. The origin of this receptor is a human donor with multiple sclerosis.

The CDR3 region has the DNA TGTGCCAGCCGAACCTACTGGGCGGGGGTCTCATACTTC. It yields the protein CASRTYWAGVSYF. This chain connects TRBV6-5 to TRBJ2-4; 7 bases map to TRBD2. This CDR3 spans 13 amino acids. Germline values: CDR1 MNHEY, CDR2 SVGAGI. The J segment lost 16 bases and the V segment lost 8 bases, leaving 17 bases of the junction unmatched.